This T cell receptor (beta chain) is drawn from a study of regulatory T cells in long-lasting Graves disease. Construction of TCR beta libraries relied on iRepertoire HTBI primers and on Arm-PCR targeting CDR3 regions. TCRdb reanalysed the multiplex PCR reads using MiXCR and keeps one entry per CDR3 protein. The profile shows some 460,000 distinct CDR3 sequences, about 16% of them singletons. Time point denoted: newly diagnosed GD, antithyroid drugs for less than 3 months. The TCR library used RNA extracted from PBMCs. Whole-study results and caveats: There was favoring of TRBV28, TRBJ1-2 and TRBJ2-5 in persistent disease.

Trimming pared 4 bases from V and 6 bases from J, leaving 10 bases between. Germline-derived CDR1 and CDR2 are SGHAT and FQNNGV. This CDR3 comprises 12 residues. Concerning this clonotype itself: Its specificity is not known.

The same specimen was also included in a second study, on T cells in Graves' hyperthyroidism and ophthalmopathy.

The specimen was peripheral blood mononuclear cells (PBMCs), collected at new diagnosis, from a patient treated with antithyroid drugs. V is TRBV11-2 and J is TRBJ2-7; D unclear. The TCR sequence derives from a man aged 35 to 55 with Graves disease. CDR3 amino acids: CASSSRTSEQYF. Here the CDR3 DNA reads TGTGCCAGCAGCTCGCGGACGAGCGAGCAGTACTTC.